This passage covers 31 T cell receptor beta chains from one sample sequenced in a study of monozygotic twins with inflammatory bowel disease. TCRdb reprocessed the 5' RACE reads and keeps a single row for each CDR3 protein, giving no DNA. The sample totals about 450,000 distinct CDR3 sequences. Source material: blood. These receptors all come from a human donor with ulcerative colitis or Crohn's disease, or a healthy co-twin of an affected twin (not recorded which).

This chain links TRBV28 with TRBJ1-4; TCRdb designates TRBD1, a call that cannot be tested without DNA. The CDR3 runs to 14 residues. Germline V lookup: CDR1 MDHEN, CDR2 SYDVKM. The CDR3: CASSLSGRNEKLFF. Filled out from reference TRBV28 and TRBJ1-4, the complete variable domain reads DVKVTQSSRYLVKRTGEKVFLECVQDMDHENMFWYRQDPGLGLRLIYFSYDVKMKEKGDIPEGYSVSREKKERFSLILESASTNQTSMYLCASSLSGRNEKLFFGSGTQLSVL.

This chain joins TRBV5-1 and TRBJ2-7; TCRdb's D call, TRBD1, is unchecked because there is no DNA. The CDR3 spans 14 residues. Germline CDR1 and CDR2: SGHRS and YFSETQ. CDR3: CASSTGQGADEQYF.

V is TRBV6-1 and J is TRBJ2-6; the D call of TRBD2 rests on TCRdb alone, since no DNA is present to check it. Germline V CDR1 and CDR2: MNHNS, SASEGT. The CDR3 runs 17 residues. CDR3 sequence: CASSSGRILSGANVLTF.

The CDR3 spells CASSPGGGVAYGYTF. The chain carries TRBV5-4 and TRBJ1-2. The CDR3 spans 15 residues. Germline V gives CDR1 SGHNT, CDR2 YYREEE (reference sequence).

The genes are TRBV28 and TRBJ2-7; TCRdb's assignment of TRBD1 cannot be checked, as there is no DNA. This CDR3 comprises 12 residues. Germline values: CDR1 MDHEN, CDR2 SYDVKM. The CDR3: CASSTPPGEQYF.

This chain uses TRBV10-3 with TRBJ2-7; TCRdb returns TRBD1, unconfirmable since there is no DNA. The CDR3 extends over 14 amino acids. Germline-derived CDR1 and CDR2 are ENHRY and SYGVKD. CDR3 loop: CAISESGTGYEQYF.

This rearrangement joins TRBV12-3 or TRBV12-4 to TRBJ1-5. The CDR3 loop spans 15 amino acids. CDR3: CASSFNSNSNQPQHF.

V usage is TRBV7-2 and J usage is TRBJ2-5; with no DNA, the TCRdb D assignment of TRBD2 cannot be verified. The CDR3 loop spans 16 amino acids. The germline gives CDR1 SGHTA, CDR2 FQGNSA. The CDR3 sequence is CASSPGRDRYQETQYF.

This sequence joins TRBV20-1 and TRBJ2-1. Germline V lookup: CDR1 DFQATT, CDR2 SNEGSKA (reference sequence). The CDR3 extends over 13 amino acids. CDR3 in amino acids: CSAREEIGDEQFF.

V is TRBV5-1 and J is TRBJ2-1; without DNA, the TCRdb call of TRBD2 cannot be checked. CDR3 length: 15 amino acids. Germline V gene data show CDR1 as SGHRS and CDR2 as YFSETQ. CDR3 loop: CASSKLAGEINEQFF.

J is TRBJ1-3 and V is TRBV30. This CDR3 region has 16 residues. The germline gives CDR1 GTSNPN, CDR2 SVGIG (reference sequence). The CDR3 spells CAWSVLSRTSGNTIYF.

The J gene is TRBJ2-2, the V gene TRBV5-1; TCRdb calls TRBD2, which cannot be checked without DNA. This CDR3 region has 15 residues. Germline CDR1 SGHRS, CDR2 YFSETQ. CDR3 region: CASSSSGRASGELFF.

The chain joins TRBV18 to TRBJ1-2. CDR3 length: 13 amino acids. The V gene's germline CDR1 is KGHSH and CDR2 LQKENI. This CDR3 is CASSPNGVVGYTF.

The chain recombines TRBV6-2 or TRBV6-3 with TRBJ2-5. Germline-derived CDR1 and CDR2 are MNHEY and SVGEGT. The CDR3 is 12 residues long. The CDR3 sequence is CAGNTDGETQYF.

V and J are TRBV29-1 and TRBJ2-7. The CDR3 has 12 residues. CDR1 is SQVTM and CDR2 is ANQGSEA in the germline V gene. CDR3 region: CSILGASYEQYF.

The chain has TRBV7-6 and TRBJ2-5; TCRdb names TRBD1, which stays unverified in the absence of DNA. Germline values: CDR1 SGHVS, CDR2 FNYEAQ. The CDR3 totals 13 residues. The CDR3 loop reads CASSSRQGETQYF.

This chain connects TRBV9 to TRBJ2-6; TCRdb selects TRBD1, and the lack of DNA leaves this call unchecked. CDR3 length: 21 amino acids. Germline-derived CDR1 and CDR2 are SGDLS and YYNGEE. This CDR3 is CASSVAEYPGQGAPGANVLTF.

The chain links TRBV5-1 to TRBJ2-2; the D call from TCRdb, TRBD1, cannot be confirmed without DNA. Germline CDR1 reads SGHRS; CDR2 reads YFSETQ. The CDR3 sequence is 13 residues long. The CDR3 loop reads CASSPTGSGELFF.

The chain has TRBV5-5 and TRBJ2-5. CDR3 length equals 13 residues. Germline CDR1 and CDR2: SGHKS and YYEKEE (reference sequence). The CDR3 is CASSLGIKETQYF.

The chain joins TRBV18 to TRBJ1-6; without DNA, the TCRdb call of TRBD1 cannot be checked. Germline lookup yields CDR1 KGHSH and CDR2 LQKENI. CDR3 length equals 15 residues. CDR3 region: CASSPGDRDNSPLHF. The entire variable domain, with the rest obtained from reference TRBV18 and TRBJ1-6, is as follows: NAGVMQNPRHLVRRRGQEARLRCSPMKGHSHVYWYRQLPEEGLKFMVYLQKENIIDESGMPKERFSAEFPKEGPSILRIQQVVRGDSAAYFCASSPGDRDNSPLHFGNGTRLTVT.

The chain links TRBV20-1 to TRBJ2-5; TCRdb names TRBD1, which stays unverified in the absence of DNA. Germline CDR1 and CDR2: DFQATT and SNEGSKA (reference sequence). The CDR3 has 13 amino acids. The CDR3 spells CSAATGVQETQYF.

The rearrangement joins TRBV20-1 to TRBJ2-1; absent DNA, TCRdb's TRBD1 call cannot be checked. The CDR3 has 14 amino acids. The germline gives CDR1 DFQATT, CDR2 SNEGSKA (reference sequence). The CDR3: CSAPRGQGVNEQFF.

The chain couples TRBV3-1 to TRBJ1-3; TCRdb picks TRBD1, but there is no DNA to check that call. From germline, CDR1 is LGHDT and CDR2 YNNKEL (reference sequence). The CDR3 consists of 14 residues. This CDR3 reads CASSQRGSGNTIYF. Complete variable domain (other parts from reference TRBV3-1 and TRBJ1-3): DTAVSQTPKYLVTQMGNDKSIKCEQNLGHDTMYWYKQDSKKFLKIMFSYNNKELIINETVPNRFSPKSPDKAHLNLHINSLELGDSAVYFCASSQRGSGNTIYFGEGSWLTVV.

J is TRBJ2-2 and V is TRBV7-2; no DNA is available, so the TRBD2 call from TCRdb remains unchecked. Germline V gives CDR1 SGHTA, CDR2 FQGNSA. The CDR3 contains 15 residues. The CDR3: CASSLKRGDTGELFF.

This sequence joins TRBV5-5 and TRBJ2-2; TCRdb returns TRBD1, unconfirmable since there is no DNA. Germline CDR1 and CDR2: SGHKS and YYEKEE (reference sequence). This CDR3 comprises 16 residues. CDR3 sequence: CASSLKQGSSTGELFF.

This chain uses TRBV6-5 with TRBJ2-7; TCRdb outputs TRBD1, but without DNA this stays unchecked. Germline-derived CDR1 and CDR2 are MNHEY and SVGAGI. The CDR3 has 13 amino acids. The CDR3 is CASSPGGDYEQYF.

The chain uses TRBV10-3 and TRBJ2-7. This CDR3 has 11 amino acids. In germline, CDR1 is ENHRY, CDR2 SYGVKD. The CDR3 here is CAISESNEQYF.

The CDR3 reads CASSFEYGYTF. The chain uses TRBV7-2 and TRBJ1-2. CDR3 length: 11 residues. CDR1 and CDR2 (germline): SGHTA, FQGNSA.

The gene calls are TRBV10-3 and TRBJ2-1; the TRBD2 assignment by TCRdb is unverifiable without DNA. The CDR3 has 14 amino acids. Germline lookup yields CDR1 ENHRY and CDR2 SYGVKD. The CDR3 region is CATQTGLTYNEQFF.

CDR3: CASSLQVNEQFF. V usage is TRBV11-2 and J usage is TRBJ2-1. The CDR3 sequence is 12 residues long. Germline CDR1 reads SGHAT; CDR2 reads FQNNGV.

The chain has TRBV7-9 and TRBJ1-1; TCRdb's assignment of TRBD1 cannot be checked, as there is no DNA. CDR3 size: 15 residues. CDR1 is SEHNR and CDR2 is FQNEAQ in the germline V gene (reference sequence). CDR3 region: CASRIDRAGYTEAFF.